Presented here are 8 T cell receptor beta chains from one specimen sequenced in a study of CXCR3-negative and CXCR3-positive naive CD8 T cells. In preparing the TRB cDNA libraries, 5' RACE with UMI labels was used. TCRdb derives one entry per CDR3 protein from the 5' RACE reads, leaving out DNA. This table holds 100,000 to 150,000 distinct CDR3 sequences. Sequencing was done on a sample of naive CXCR3- CD8+ T cells from blood. Regarding subset: CD45RO-CCR7+CD27+CD95- naive CD8+ T cells lacking CXCR3 (TNR3-). The receptors shown here come from a human donor in good health. Some clones in this sample may be carry-over from other donors' samples.

This rearrangement joins TRBV5-1 to TRBJ2-1; the TCRdb call, TRBD2, lacks DNA for checking. Germline V lookup: CDR1 SGHRS, CDR2 YFSETQ. This CDR3 comprises 17 residues. The CDR3 loop is CASSRTSGESSYNEQFF.

V is TRBV7-2 and J is TRBJ2-7; TCRdb outputs TRBD1, but without DNA this stays unchecked. CDR3 length: 14 amino acids. Germline lookup yields CDR1 SGHTA and CDR2 FQGNSA. The chain's CDR3 is CASSFGTGGYEQYF.

The CDR3 sequence: CASSTTSGGSYEQYF. The chain employs TRBV7-9 and TRBJ2-7; TCRdb gives TRBD2 as the D gene, but with no DNA this cannot be confirmed. This CDR3 spans 15 amino acids. Germline CDR1 is SEHNR and CDR2 is FQNEAQ (reference sequence).

The chain carries TRBV7-9 and TRBJ2-1; the TCRdb call, TRBD1, lacks DNA for checking. Germline values: CDR1 SEHNR, CDR2 FQNEAQ (reference sequence). The CDR3 spans 14 residues. The CDR3 protein is CASKGQGVYNEQFF.

V and J are TRBV14 and TRBJ2-3; as DNA is missing, the TRBD1 call by TCRdb cannot be tested. Looked up from germline, CDR1 is SGHDN and CDR2 is FVKESK. The CDR3 consists of 18 residues. The CDR3 region is CASSQDPTGVMGITTQYF.

This chain joins TRBV6-4 and TRBJ2-6. The germline CDR1 and CDR2 sequences are MRHNA and SNTAGT. This CDR3 spans 16 amino acids. The CDR3 sequence is CASSDEASSGANVLTF.

The rearrangement uses TRBV21-1 and TRBJ2-3; TCRdb's assignment of TRBD2 cannot be checked, as there is no DNA. TRBV21-1 is a pseudogene segment. This CDR3 has 16 amino acids. CDR3 sequence: CASSNASGIPTDTQYF.

V and J are TRBV7-3 and TRBJ1-1. CDR1 and CDR2 from the germline V gene are SGHTA and FQGTGA. The CDR3 sequence is 12 residues long. The CDR3 region is CASSSKAGEAFF.